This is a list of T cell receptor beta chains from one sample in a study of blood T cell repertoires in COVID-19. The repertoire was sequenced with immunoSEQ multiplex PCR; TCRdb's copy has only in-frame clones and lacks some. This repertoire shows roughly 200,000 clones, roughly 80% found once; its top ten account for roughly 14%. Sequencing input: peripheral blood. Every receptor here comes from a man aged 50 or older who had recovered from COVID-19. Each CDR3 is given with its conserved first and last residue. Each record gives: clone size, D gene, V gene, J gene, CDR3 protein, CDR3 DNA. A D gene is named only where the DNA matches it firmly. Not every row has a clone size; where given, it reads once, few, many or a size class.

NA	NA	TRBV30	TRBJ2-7	CAWSVGARAYF	TGTGCCTGGAGTGTGGGAGCAAGGGCGTACTTC
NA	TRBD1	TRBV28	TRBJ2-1	CASSQSGTGGLYNEQFF	TGTGCCAGCAGTCAATCCGGGACAGGGGGCCTTTACAATGAGCAGTTCTTC
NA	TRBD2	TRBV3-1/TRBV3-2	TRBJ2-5	CASSPRGGTSGPQETQYF	TGTGCCAGCAGCCCCCGGGGAGGGACTAGCGGACCCCAAGAGACCCAGTACTTC
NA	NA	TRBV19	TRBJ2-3	CASSRPQGVKTDTQYF	TGTGCCAGTAGCAGACCACAGGGCGTAAAGACAGATACGCAGTATTTT
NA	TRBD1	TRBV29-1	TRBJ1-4	CSVEDPYRGDEKLFF	TGCAGCGTTGAAGATCCCTACAGGGGCGATGAAAAACTGTTTTTT
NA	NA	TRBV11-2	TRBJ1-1	CASRRPLGGVNTEAFF	TGTGCCAGCAGGCGGCCCTTAGGTGGCGTGAACACTGAAGCTTTCTTT
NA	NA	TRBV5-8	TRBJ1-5	CASSLGQISQPQHF	TGTGCCAGCAGCTTGGGCCAGATCAGTCAGCCCCAGCATTTT
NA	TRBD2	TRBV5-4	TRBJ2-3	CASSSLAGEHGTDTQYF	TGTGCCAGCAGCTCATTAGCGGGAGAGCACGGTACAGATACGCAGTATTTT
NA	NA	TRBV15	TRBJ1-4	CATSRDGKQAEKLFF	TGTGCCACCAGCAGAGATGGGAAACAGGCAGAAAAACTGTTTTTT
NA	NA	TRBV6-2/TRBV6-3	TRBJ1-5	CATSEAGSNQPQHF	TGTGCCACCAGCGAGGCGGGAAGCAATCAGCCCCAGCATTTT
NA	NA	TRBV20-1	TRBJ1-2	CSASRYYGYTF	TGCAGTGCTAGCAGGTACTATGGCTACACCTTC
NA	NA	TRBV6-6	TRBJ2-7	CASTRRARESDLLGEQYF	TGTGCCAGCACTCGGCGGGCCAGAGAAAGTGATTTGTTGGGCGAGCAGTACTTC
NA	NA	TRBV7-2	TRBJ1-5	CASSLDSKRKPQHF	TGTGCCAGCAGCTTGGACTCTAAAAGGAAGCCCCAGCATTTT
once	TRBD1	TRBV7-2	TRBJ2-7	CASSLAHITGDEQYF	TGTGCCAGCAGCTTAGCCCATATAACAGGGGACGAGCAGTACTTC
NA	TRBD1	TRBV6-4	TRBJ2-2	CASRRTGGSGELFF	TGTGCCAGCAGAAGGACAGGGGGTTCCGGGGAGCTGTTTTTT
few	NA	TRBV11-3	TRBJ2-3	CASSPGPSTDTQYF	TGTGCCAGCAGCCCTGGGCCGAGTACAGATACGCAGTATTTT
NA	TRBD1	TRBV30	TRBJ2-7	CAWSGTGPGEQYF	TGTGCCTGGTCCGGGACAGGGCCGGGGGAGCAGTACTTC
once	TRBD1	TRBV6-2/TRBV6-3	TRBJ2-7	CASSLTGGGYEQYF	TGTGCCAGCAGTTTGACAGGGGGAGGCTACGAGCAGTACTTC
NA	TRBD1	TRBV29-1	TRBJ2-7	CSVRQGVAYEQYF	TGCAGCGTACGACAGGGTGTCGCCTACGAGCAGTACTTC
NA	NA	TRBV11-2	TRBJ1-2	CASSFSGATNYGYTF	TGTGCCAGCAGCTTCTCAGGGGCAACTAACTATGGCTACACCTTC
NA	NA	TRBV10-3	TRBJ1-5	CAISDSGGNQPQHF	TGTGCCATCAGTGATTCGGGGGGGAATCAGCCCCAGCATTTT
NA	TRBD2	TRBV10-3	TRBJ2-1	CAIRERGGTTTNEQFF	TGTGCCATCAGAGAAAGGGGTGGGACTACAACTAATGAGCAGTTCTTC
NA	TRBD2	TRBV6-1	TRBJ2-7	CASSEGTSGSYEQYF	TGTGCCAGCAGTGAAGGGACTAGCGGGAGCTACGAGCAGTACTTC
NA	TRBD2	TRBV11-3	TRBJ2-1	CASSFGTSGSDEQFF	TGTGCCAGCAGCTTTGGGACTAGCGGGAGTGATGAGCAGTTCTTC
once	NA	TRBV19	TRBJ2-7	CASSDRPGAHYEQYF	TGTGCCAGTTCGGACCGACCGGGAGCCCACTACGAGCAGTACTTC
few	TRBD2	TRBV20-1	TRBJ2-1	CSASKAGLAVRGQFF	TGCAGTGCTAGTAAGGCGGGACTAGCGGTCCGTGGGCAGTTCTTC
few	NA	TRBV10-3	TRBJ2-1	CAISDGEEDEQFF	TGTGCCATCAGTGACGGGGAGGAAGATGAGCAGTTCTTC
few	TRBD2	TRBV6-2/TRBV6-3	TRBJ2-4	CASSFVRDSGGKNIQYF	TGTGCCAGCAGTTTTGTGAGGGATTCGGGGGGAAAAAACATTCAGTACTTC
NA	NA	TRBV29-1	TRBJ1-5	CSVRQGGNQPQHF	TGCAGCGTTCGTCAAGGGGGAAATCAGCCCCAGCATTTT
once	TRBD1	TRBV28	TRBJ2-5	CASSPGTEHQETQYF	TGTGCCAGCAGCCCCGGGACAGAGCACCAAGAGACCCAGTACTTC
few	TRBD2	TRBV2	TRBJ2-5	CASSFGLAGVETQYF	TGTGCCAGCAGCTTCGGACTAGCGGGAGTAGAGACCCAGTACTTC
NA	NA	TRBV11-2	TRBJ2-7	CASSHRSSPYEQYF	TGTGCCAGCAGCCACCGGTCCTCTCCCTACGAGCAGTACTTC
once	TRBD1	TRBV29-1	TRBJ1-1	CSVDREDTEAFF	TGCAGCGTGGACAGGGAGGACACTGAAGCTTTCTTT
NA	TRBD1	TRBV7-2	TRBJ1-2	CASSSGQGTGGYTF	TGTGCCAGCAGCTCGGGACAGGGGACGGGTGGCTACACCTTC
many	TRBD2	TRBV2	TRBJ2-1	CASKGRTSSYNEQFF	TGTGCCAGCAAAGGAAGGACTAGCTCCTACAATGAGCAGTTCTTC
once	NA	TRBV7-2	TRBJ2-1	CASSLEGSQGWEQFF	TGTGCCAGCAGCTTAGAGGGTTCTCAGGGGTGGGAGCAGTTCTTC
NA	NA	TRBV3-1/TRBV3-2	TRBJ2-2	CASSEGLDTGELFF	TGTGCCAGCAGCGAAGGACTGGACACCGGGGAGCTGTTTTTT
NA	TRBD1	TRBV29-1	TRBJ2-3	CSVEGQGNPDTQYF	TGCAGCGTTGAGGGACAGGGGAACCCAGATACGCAGTATTTT
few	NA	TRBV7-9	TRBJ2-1	CASSPKGTLGDEQFF	TGTGCCAGCAGCCCGAAGGGGACATTGGGCGATGAGCAGTTCTTC
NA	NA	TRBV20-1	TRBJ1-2	CSAEQGYGYTF	TGCAGTGCCGAACAGGGATATGGCTACACCTTC
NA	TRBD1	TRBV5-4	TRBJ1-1	CASSYRDRGNTEAFF	TGTGCCAGCAGCTACCGGGACAGGGGGAACACTGAAGCTTTCTTT
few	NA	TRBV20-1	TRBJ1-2	CSASNHMRYGYTF	TGCAGTGCTAGTAACCATATGCGCTATGGCTACACCTTC
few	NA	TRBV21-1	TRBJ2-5	CASSYNGQGELETQYF	TGTGCCAGCAGCTACAACGGACAGGGGGAACTAGAGACCCAGTACTTC
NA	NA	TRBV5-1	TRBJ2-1	CASSPSVGGSYNEQFF	TGCGCCAGCAGCCCCTCGGTCGGGGGTTCCTACAATGAGCAGTTCTTC
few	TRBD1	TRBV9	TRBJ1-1	CASSVATGGPDTEAFF	TGTGCCAGCAGCGTAGCGACAGGGGGCCCTGACACTGAAGCTTTCTTT
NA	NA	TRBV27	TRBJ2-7	CASSLSGHSAYEQYF	TGTGCCAGCAGTTTATCGGGACACAGTGCCTACGAGCAGTACTTC
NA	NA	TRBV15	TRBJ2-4	CATSRDFGLGRGPAGNIQYF	TGTGCCACCAGCAGAGATTTCGGGTTGGGTAGGGGCCCTGCCGGGAACATTCAGTACTTC
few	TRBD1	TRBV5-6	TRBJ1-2	CASSLGFAGQGNYGYTF	TGTGCCAGCAGCTTGGGATTTGCGGGACAGGGTAACTATGGCTACACCTTC